Described below is a single T cell receptor beta chain sequence and its context. The target antigen is unknown. Per germline, CDR1 SGDLS and CDR2 YYNGEE. Trimming left V 0 bases short and J 3 bases short, with 9 bases between. The CDR3 is 15 amino acids. The sample is drawn from a study of identical twins. TCRdb recomputed calls from the 5' RACE reads with MiXCR, one row per CDR3 protein. The data contain around 960,000 distinct CDR3 sequences, over 9% of them singletons. Study-wide results and limits: Within beta out-of-frame sequences, the excess sharing observed between twins was weaker.

This same sample was also part of a study on yellow fever vaccine responses in identical twins.

The specimen sequenced was PBMCs. This TCR came from a woman younger than 30 in good health. The chain has TRBV9 and TRBJ2-2; D gene ambiguous. This chain's CDR3 is CASSVGPEDTGELFF. In nucleotides, the CDR3 is TGTGCCAGCAGCGTAGGACCTGAGGACACCGGGGAGCTGTTTTTT.